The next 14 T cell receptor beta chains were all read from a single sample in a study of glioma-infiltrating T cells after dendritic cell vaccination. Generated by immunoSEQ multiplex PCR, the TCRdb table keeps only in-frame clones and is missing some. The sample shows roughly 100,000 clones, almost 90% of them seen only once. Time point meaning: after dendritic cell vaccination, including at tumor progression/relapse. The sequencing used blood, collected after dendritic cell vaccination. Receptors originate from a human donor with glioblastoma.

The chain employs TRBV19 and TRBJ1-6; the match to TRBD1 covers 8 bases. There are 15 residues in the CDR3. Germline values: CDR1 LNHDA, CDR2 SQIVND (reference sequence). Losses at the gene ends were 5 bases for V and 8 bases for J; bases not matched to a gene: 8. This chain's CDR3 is CASSPWTGSDSPLHF. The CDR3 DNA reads TGTGCCAGTAGTCCCTGGACAGGGTCGGATTCACCCCTCCACTTT.

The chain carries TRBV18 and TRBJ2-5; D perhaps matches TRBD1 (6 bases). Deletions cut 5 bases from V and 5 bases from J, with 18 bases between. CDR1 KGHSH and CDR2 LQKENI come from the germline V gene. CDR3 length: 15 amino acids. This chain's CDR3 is CASSYRVHREETQYF. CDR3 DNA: TGTGCCAGCTCATACCGGGTCCACAGGGAGGAGACCCAGTACTTC.

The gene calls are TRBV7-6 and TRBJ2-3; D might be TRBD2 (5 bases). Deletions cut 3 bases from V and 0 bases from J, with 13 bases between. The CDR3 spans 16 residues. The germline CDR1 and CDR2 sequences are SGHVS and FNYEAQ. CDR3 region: CASSFRGDTSTDTQYF. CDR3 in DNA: TGTGCCAGCAGCTTCCGGGGAGATACTAGCACAGATACGCAGTATTTT.

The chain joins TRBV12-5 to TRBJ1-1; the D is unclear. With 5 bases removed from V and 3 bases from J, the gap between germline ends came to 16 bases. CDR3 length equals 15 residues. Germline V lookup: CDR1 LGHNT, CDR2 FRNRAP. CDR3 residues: CASGLTQYGDTEAFF. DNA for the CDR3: TGTGCTAGTGGTCTAACACAGTACGGGGACACTGAAGCTTTCTTT.

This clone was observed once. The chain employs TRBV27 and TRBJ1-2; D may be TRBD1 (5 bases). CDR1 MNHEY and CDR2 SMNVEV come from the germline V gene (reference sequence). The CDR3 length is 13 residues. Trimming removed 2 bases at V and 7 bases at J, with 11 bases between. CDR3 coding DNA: TGTGCCAGCAGTTTACAGGGTTCCCCTGGCTACACCTTC. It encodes CASSLQGSPGYTF.

In nucleotides, the CDR3 is TGCGCCAGCAGCTCTACTATTCCCAATGAGCAGTTCTTC. Its translation is CASSSTIPNEQFF. J is TRBJ2-1 and V is TRBV5-1, with D unresolved. V was shortened by 3 bases and J by 6 bases, with 10 bases between the two germline ends. Germline lookup yields CDR1 SGHRS and CDR2 YFSETQ. This CDR3 has 13 amino acids.

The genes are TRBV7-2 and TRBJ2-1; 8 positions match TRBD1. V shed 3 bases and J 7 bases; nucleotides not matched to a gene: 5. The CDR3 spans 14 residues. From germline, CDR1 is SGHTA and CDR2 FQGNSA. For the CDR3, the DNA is TGTGCCAGCAGCTTTACAGGGGGTGGGAATGAGCAGTTCTTC. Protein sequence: CASSFTGGGNEQFF. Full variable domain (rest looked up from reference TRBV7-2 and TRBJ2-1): GAGVSQSPSNKVTEKGKDVELRCDPISGHTALYWYRQSLGQGLEFLIYFQGNSAPDKSGLPSDRFSAERTGGSVSTLTIQRTQQEDSAVYLCASSFTGGGNEQFFGPGTRLTVL.

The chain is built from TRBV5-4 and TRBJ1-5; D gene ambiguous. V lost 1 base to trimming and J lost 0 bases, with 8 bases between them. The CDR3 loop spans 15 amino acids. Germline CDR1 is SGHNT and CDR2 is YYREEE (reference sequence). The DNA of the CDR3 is TGTGCCAGCAGCTTGTCGCCGGTTAGCAATCAGCCCCAGCATTTT. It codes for CASSLSPVSNQPQHF.

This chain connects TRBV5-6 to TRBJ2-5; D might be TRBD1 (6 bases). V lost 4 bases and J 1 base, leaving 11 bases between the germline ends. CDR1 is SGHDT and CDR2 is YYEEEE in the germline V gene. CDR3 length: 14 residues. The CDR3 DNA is TGTGCCAGCAGCGGGTGGGGGCCCCAAGAGACCCAGTACTTC. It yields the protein CASSGWGPQETQYF.

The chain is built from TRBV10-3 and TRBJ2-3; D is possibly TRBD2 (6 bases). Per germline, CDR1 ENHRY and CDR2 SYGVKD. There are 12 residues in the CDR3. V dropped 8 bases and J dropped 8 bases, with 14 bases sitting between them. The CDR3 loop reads CAIAEGFLTQYF. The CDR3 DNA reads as TGTGCCATCGCGGAGGGCTTTCTTACGCAGTATTTT.

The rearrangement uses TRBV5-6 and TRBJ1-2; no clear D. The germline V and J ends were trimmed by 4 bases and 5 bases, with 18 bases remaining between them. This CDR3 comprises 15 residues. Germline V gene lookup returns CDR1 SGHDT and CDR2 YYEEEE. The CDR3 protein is CASSTRAGGIYGYTF. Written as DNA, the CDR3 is TGTGCCAGCAGCACGCGGGCCGGAGGGATATATGGCTACACCTTC.

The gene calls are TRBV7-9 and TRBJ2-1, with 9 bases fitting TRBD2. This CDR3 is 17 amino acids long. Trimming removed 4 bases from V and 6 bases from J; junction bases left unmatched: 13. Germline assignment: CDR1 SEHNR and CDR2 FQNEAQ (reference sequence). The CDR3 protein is CASSSTPRGGLVNEQFF. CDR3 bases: TGTGCCAGCAGCTCGACCCCGCGGGGGGGCCTCGTCAATGAGCAGTTCTTC.

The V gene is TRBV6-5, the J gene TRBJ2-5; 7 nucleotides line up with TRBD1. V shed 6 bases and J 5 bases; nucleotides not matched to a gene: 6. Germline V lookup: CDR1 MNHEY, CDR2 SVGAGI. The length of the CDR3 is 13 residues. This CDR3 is CASSTTGFETQYF. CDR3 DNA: TGTGCCAGCAGCACGACAGGGTTTGAGACCCAGTACTTC.

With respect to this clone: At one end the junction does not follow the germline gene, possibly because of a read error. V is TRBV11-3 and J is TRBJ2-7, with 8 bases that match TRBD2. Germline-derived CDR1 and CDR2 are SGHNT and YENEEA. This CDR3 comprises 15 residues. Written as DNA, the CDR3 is TGTACCAGCAGCGCGCGGGGGGCGCATCTGGACGAGCAGTACTTC. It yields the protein CTSSARGAHLDEQYF.